The rows below give T cell receptor beta chains drawn from one sample of a study of neoadjuvant anti-PD-1 for oral cavity cancer. The repertoire was sequenced with immunoSEQ multiplex PCR; TCRdb's copy has only in-frame clones and lacks some. This table has about 79,000 clones, 65% to 85% appearing once. Specimen: PBMCs, collected before nivolumab (anti-PD-1) treatment. These receptors came from a person aged 40 to 85 with oral cavity squamous cell carcinoma. The CDR3 runs from the conserved cysteine through the conserved F or W.

j_gene	v_gene	CDR3aa
TRBJ2-3	TRBV28	CASTLGGLAGVGTQYF
TRBJ2-2	TRBV6-5	CASSSFRTGELFF
TRBJ2-3	TRBV4-1	CASSQDRVADTQYF
TRBJ1-2	TRBV10-3	CAISESVSVDGYTF
TRBJ2-3	TRBV13	CASSSIAGGSLRPTQYF
TRBJ2-5	TRBV6-1	CASSFSGKETQYF
TRBJ2-3	TRBV25-1	CASSDLGGDTQYF
TRBJ1-5	TRBV18	CASSYGTGDQPQHF
TRBJ2-5	TRBV28	CATILADQETQYF
TRBJ2-5	TRBV6-5	CASSYSHSNQGETQYF
TRBJ1-1	TRBV7-7	CASSKQGDTEAFF
TRBJ1-2	TRBV29-1	CSAAVGGTPGYTF
TRBJ2-2	TRBV6-5	CASRPGQVNTGELFF
TRBJ1-4	TRBV5-1	CASSSRTSNEKLFF
TRBJ2-7	TRBV6-5	CASSSPPEQYF
TRBJ2-7	TRBV5-1	CASSLSVPSYEQYF
TRBJ2-4	TRBV4-2	CASSQEGGNIQYF
TRBJ2-4	TRBV19	CASSMGRVENIQYF
TRBJ2-3	TRBV27	CASSPLGDTQYF
TRBJ2-4	TRBV19	CASSIDHSRGENIQYF
TRBJ2-5	TRBV5-1	CASSLGQGMGETQYF
TRBJ2-1	TRBV12-5	CASGSRLAGGPQFF
TRBJ1-2	TRBV19	CASSQGTAPYGYTF
TRBJ1-3	TRBV5-4	CASSLFDGGNTIYF
TRBJ2-7	TRBV19	CASSPGSGQAYEQYF
TRBJ2-1	TRBV29-1	CSVEGALSEQFF
TRBJ2-6	TRBV6-1	CASSVPPGRAGTTRTNVLTF
TRBJ2-3	TRBV5-8	CASTVTDTSTDTQYF
TRBJ1-1	TRBV7-6	CASSFQGGTEAFF
TRBJ1-1	TRBV7-9	CASSSRTATEAFF
TRBJ1-3	TRBV7-9	CASSLQGSGNTIYF
TRBJ1-2	TRBV7-9	CASSLVQGRRYTF
TRBJ1-2	TRBV10-2	CASSKNRESTPYGYTF
TRBJ2-7	TRBV11-2	CASSPSRAKGRLEQYF
TRBJ2-1	TRBV27	CASSSGTSGNGEQFF
TRBJ2-7	TRBV28	CASSLWGGGSYEQYF
TRBJ1-2	TRBV21-1	CASSTPGTDNPYGYTF
TRBJ2-2	TRBV5-4	CASSWGGGSTGELFF
TRBJ1-2	TRBV28	CASSFWTGSGYTF
TRBJ2-1	TRBV10-3	CAISDGGPALYNEQFF
TRBJ2-7	TRBV7-9	CASSRRTGGEQYF
TRBJ2-1	TRBV14	CASSHSGSSYNEQFF
TRBJ2-2	TRBV11-2	CASSPIRRNTGELFF
TRBJ2-7	TRBV5-1	CASRRQVDSYEQYF
TRBJ1-1	TRBV30	CAWAGQMNTEAFF
TRBJ2-7	TRBV11-2	CASSPGTGTYEQYF
TRBJ1-5	TRBV6-5	CASSHGEANQPQHF
TRBJ1-6	TRBV27	CASSLVSGYSPLHF
TRBJ1-5	TRBV5-5	CASSGGQGANWPQHF
TRBJ2-3	TRBV9	CASSVDWASGSTDTQYF
TRBJ2-7	TRBV11-2	CASSHPSNNEQYF
TRBJ1-4	TRBV4-2	CASSQARSEKLFF
TRBJ1-4	TRBV7-9	CASSKGGSNEKLFF
TRBJ2-3	TRBV30	CAWSFTGGGSDTQYF
TRBJ2-5	TRBV5-6	CASSSMGGQETQYF